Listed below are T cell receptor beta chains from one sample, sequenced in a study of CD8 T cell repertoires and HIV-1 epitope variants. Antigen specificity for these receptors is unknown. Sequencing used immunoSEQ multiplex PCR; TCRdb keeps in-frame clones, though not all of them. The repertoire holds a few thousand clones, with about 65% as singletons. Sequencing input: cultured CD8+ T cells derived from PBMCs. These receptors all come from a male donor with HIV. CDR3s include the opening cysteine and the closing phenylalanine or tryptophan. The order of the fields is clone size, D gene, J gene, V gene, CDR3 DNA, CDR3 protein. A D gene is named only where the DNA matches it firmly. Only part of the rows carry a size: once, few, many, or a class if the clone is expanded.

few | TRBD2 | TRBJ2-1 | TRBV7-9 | TGTGCCAGCAGCGGAGATGCGGGAGGTTACTCCTACAATGAGCAGTTCTTC | CASSGDAGGYSYNEQFF
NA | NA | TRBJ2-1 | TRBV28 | TGTGCCAGCAGGTTATATGAGGACTCCTACAATGAGCAGTTCTTC | CASRLYEDSYNEQFF
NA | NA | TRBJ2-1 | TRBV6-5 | TGTGCCAGCAGTTACGACTCCTACAATGAGCAGTTCTTC | CASSYDSYNEQFF
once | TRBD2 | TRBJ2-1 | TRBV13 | TGTGCCAGCAGCTTAACCCTAGCGGACCCTTACAATGAGCAGTTCTTC | CASSLTLADPYNEQFF
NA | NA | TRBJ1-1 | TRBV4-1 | TGCGCCAGCAGCCGATTAGGTGACACTGAAGCTTTCTTT | CASSRLGDTEAFF
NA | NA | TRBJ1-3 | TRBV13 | TGTGCCAGCAGCTTAGCAGGGAAGGCTGGAAACACCATATATTTT | CASSLAGKAGNTIYF
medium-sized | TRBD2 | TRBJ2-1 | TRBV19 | TGTGCCAGTAGTATACAGCCGGGACTAGCGGGAGATTTCTTAGATGAGCAGTTCTTC | CASSIQPGLAGDFLDEQFF
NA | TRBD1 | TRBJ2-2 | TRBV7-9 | TGTGCCAGCAGCCCTGGACAGGGTAACACCGGGGAGCTGTTTTTT | CASSPGQGNTGELFF
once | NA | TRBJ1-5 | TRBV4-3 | TGCGCCAGCAGCCAAGAAAAAGGGGAGGGTCAGCCCCAGCATTTT | CASSQEKGEGQPQHF
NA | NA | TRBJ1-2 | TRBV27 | TGTGCCAGCAGTAGGGGCCCCGACAGCTATGGCTACACCTTC | CASSRGPDSYGYTF
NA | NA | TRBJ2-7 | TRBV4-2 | TGTGCCAGCAGCCAGGCCGGGACCTACGAGCAGTACTTC | CASSQAGTYEQYF
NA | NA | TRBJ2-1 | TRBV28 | TGTGCCAGCAGTGCGAACGGGGTTCTAGCCAGGGTCTTC | CASSANGVLARVF
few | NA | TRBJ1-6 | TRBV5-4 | TGTGCCAGCAGTTTCAGGGAGGGGAATTCACCCCTCCACTTT | CASSFREGNSPLHF
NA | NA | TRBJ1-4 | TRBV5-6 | TGTGCCAGCAGCCGGGGAGGGAGTAATGAAAAACTGTTTTTT | CASSRGGSNEKLFF
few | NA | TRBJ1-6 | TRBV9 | TGTGCCAGCAGCTCCCATGACTCCTCGGATTCACCCCTCCACTTT | CASSSHDSSDSPLHF
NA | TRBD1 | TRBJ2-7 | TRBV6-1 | TGTGCCAGCAGCGGGACAGGCTACGAGCAGTACTTC | CASSGTGYEQYF
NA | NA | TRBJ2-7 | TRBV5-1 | TGTGCCAGCAGCGACTCGACAGTTACCTACGAGCAGTACTTC | CASSDSTVTYEQYF
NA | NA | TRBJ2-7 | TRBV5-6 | TGTGCCAGCACCGTAGGCTCCTACGAGCAGTACTTC | CASTVGSYEQYF
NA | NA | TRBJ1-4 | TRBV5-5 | TGTGCCAGCAGCTTGGAAGACAGGATTTATAATGAAAAACTGTTTTTT | CASSLEDRIYNEKLFF
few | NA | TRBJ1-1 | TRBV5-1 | TGCGCCAGCAGCTATTCACAGGGCACTGAAGCTTTCTTT | CASSYSQGTEAFF
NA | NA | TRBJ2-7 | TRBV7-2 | TGTGCCAGCAGCCTTTTTGGACAGTTCTACGAGCAGTACTTC | CASSLFGQFYEQYF
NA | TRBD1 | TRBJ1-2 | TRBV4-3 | TGCGCCAGCAGCCAAGATCTGGACAGGCTCTATGGCTACACCTTC | CASSQDLDRLYGYTF
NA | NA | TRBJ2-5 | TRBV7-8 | TGTGCCAGCAGCGACCTCCCGGAAGAGAAGACAGCTCAAGAGACCCAGTACTTC | CASSDLPEEKTAQETQYF
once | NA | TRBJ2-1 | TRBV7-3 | TGTGCCAGCAGCTTCGGGCCGTCCTACAATGAGCAGTTCTTC | CASSFGPSYNEQFF
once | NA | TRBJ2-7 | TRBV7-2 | TGTGCCAGCAGCTTAGGAGTGGAGGCCCTCTACGAGCAGTACTTC | CASSLGVEALYEQYF
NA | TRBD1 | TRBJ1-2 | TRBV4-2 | TGTGCCAGCAGCCAAGTGGAAAGTCGGAGGGGGCGCGACTATGGCTACACCTTC | CASSQVESRRGRDYGYTF
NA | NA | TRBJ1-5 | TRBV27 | TGTGCCAGCAGTTCCAGACAGACAAATCAGCCCCAGCATTTT | CASSSRQTNQPQHF
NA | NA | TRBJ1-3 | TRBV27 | TGTGCCAGCAGTTTGCAGGGAGGAAACACCATATATTTT | CASSLQGGNTIYF
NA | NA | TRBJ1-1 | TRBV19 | TGTGCCAGTAGTTTTGCCGGTACAGGGCGGCTCGAAGAAGCTTTCTTT | CASSFAGTGRLEEAFF
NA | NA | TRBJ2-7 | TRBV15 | TGTGCCACCAGCAGAGATCCGAGTTCCGAGCAGTACTTC | CATSRDPSSEQYF
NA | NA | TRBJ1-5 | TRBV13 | TGTGCCAGCAGTCAAAGGACGGGCAATCAGCCCCAGCATTTT | CASSQRTGNQPQHF
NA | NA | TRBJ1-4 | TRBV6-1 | TGTGCCAGCAGCGACAGAACAACTAATGAAAAACTGTTTTTT | CASSDRTTNEKLFF
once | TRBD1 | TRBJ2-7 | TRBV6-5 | TGTGCCAGCAGCGAATCCGGGACAGGGGCCGACGAGCAGTACTTC | CASSESGTGADEQYF
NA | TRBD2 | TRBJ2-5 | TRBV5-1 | TGCGCCAGCAGCTTGGCCGTTGCGGGAGGGGAGACCCAGTACTTC | CASSLAVAGGETQYF
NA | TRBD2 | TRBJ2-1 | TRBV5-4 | TGTGCCAGCAGCTTGGTAGCGGGAGTATCAGGAGAGCAGTTCTTC | CASSLVAGVSGEQFF
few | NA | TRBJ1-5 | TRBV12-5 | TGTGCTAGTGGTTTTGACGGGGGAAATCAGCCCCAGCATTTT | CASGFDGGNQPQHF
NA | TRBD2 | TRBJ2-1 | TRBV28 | TGTGCCAGCAGCCCTGGGGAGGTTTTTGATTTAGCGGGGGGGTGGTACAATGAGCAGTTCTTC | CASSPGEVFDLAGGWYNEQFF
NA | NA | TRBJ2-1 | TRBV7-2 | TGTGCCAGCAGCGTGATGGGGGGATACAATGAGCAGTTCTTC | CASSVMGGYNEQFF
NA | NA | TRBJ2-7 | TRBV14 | TGTGCCAGCAGCCAAGGGGTAGTGCAGTACTTC | CASSQGVVQYF
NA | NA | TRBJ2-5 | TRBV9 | TGTGCCAGCAGCCCGGAGGGGAAGTTGACACAAGAGACCCAGTACTTC | CASSPEGKLTQETQYF